This TCR beta chain was obtained from a study of CD8 T cells in Susac syndrome. In contrast to the negatively isolated CD8+ and CD4+ T cells, TEMRA cells were FACS-enriched. The V and J ends lost 0 bases and 10 bases respectively, with 13 bases between them. The CDR3 length is 14 residues. CDR1 PRHDT and CDR2 FYEKMQ come from the germline V gene (reference sequence). Random hexamers were used to reverse transcribe an amount of roughly 0.45 to 1 ug RNA. An immunoSEQ multiplex PCR generated amplified TCR beta CDR3 products spanning 54 Vbeta and 13 Jbeta. TCRdb reprocessed the immunoSEQ multiplex PCR reads with MiXCR, giving one entry per CDR3 protein. The table has tens of thousands of distinct CDR3 sequences, roughly nine tenths seen once.

This sequence joins TRBV13 and TRBJ2-1, with D tentatively TRBD2 (6 bases). The material sequenced was CD8+ T cells from PBMCs. The sequence was obtained from a human donor with multiple sclerosis. CDR3: CASSLGTGAPEQFF. In nucleotides, the CDR3 is TGTGCCAGCAGCTTAGGCACGGGAGCTCCCGAGCAGTTCTTC. The variable domain in full, with the rest retrieved from reference TRBV13 and TRBJ2-1, is AAGVIQSPRHLIKEKRETATLKCYPIPRHDTVYWYQQGPGQDPQFLISFYEKMQSDKGSIPDRFSAQQFSDYHSELNMSSLELGDSALYFCASSLGTGAPEQFFGPGTRLTVL.